This T cell receptor (beta chain) is drawn from a study of OX40 agonist ivuxolimab in advanced cancers. Points from the study as a whole: Clonal expansion from baseline to week 6 occurred in both CD4+ and CD8+ T cells. In the expanded peripheral T cells, antigen specificity was never determined.

On cycle 4 day 1 and cycle 7 day 1, as well as at baseline, blood was sampled. Comment on this clone: Its antigen is still unknown.

Sequenced by immunoSEQ multiplex PCR; TCRdb stores in-frame clones only, minus some. In the table there are tens of thousands of clones, approximately 84% of which are singletons. The receptor's source is an adult with an advanced solid tumor such as melanoma, head and neck, liver or kidney cancer. Sequencing used CD4+ or CD8+ T cells sorted from blood, obtained in a trial of the OX40 agonist ivuxolimab.

The CDR3 bases are TGTGCCAGCAGCTTAGAGGTCACCCCCCGGGAGACCCAGTACTTC. Residues: CASSLEVTPRETQYF. This sequence joins TRBV7-6 and TRBJ2-5; D is uncertain. Per the germline V gene, CDR1 is SGHVS and CDR2 is FNYEAQ. Trimming removed 1 base at V and 5 bases at J, with 14 bases between. This CDR3 spans 15 amino acids.